The rows below give T cell receptor beta chains drawn from one sample of a study of T cell responses to AZD1222 COVID-19 vaccine. Some clones are missing from TCRdb's copy, which holds only in-frame ones; the method was immunoSEQ multiplex PCR. The data show roughly 75,000 clones, 84% seen once. The sample here was peripheral blood, taken on day 0 of AZD1222 vaccination. The receptors derive from an adult in good health. Both conserved end residues are part of each CDR3. Fields, in order: J gene, V gene, CDR3 protein.

J: TRBJ1-5; V: TRBV7-9; CDR3: CASSLLNQPQHF
J: TRBJ2-7; V: TRBV30; CDR3: CAWIPRGGAPLGDYEQYF
J: TRBJ1-2; V: TRBV28; CDR3: CASSLIRDGYTF
J: TRBJ2-5; V: TRBV27; CDR3: CASRRQRQQETQYF
J: TRBJ2-1; V: TRBV7-2; CDR3: CASGPRGYNEQFF
J: TRBJ1-3; V: TRBV9; CDR3: CASSVAHSGNTIYF
J: TRBJ2-5; V: TRBV18; CDR3: CASSPPSQGETQYF
J: TRBJ1-4; V: TRBV6-5; CDR3: CASSYGDRGRGKLFF
J: TRBJ2-5; V: TRBV12-3/TRBV12-4; CDR3: CASSPQGPGTQYF
J: TRBJ1-2; V: TRBV2; CDR3: CASSLDRTINYGYTF
J: TRBJ1-2; V: TRBV6-5; CDR3: CASSLSLGSPRVGYTF
J: TRBJ1-2; V: TRBV2; CDR3: CASSEEVGPSGYTF
J: TRBJ1-5; V: TRBV4-2; CDR3: CASSQVNQPQHF
J: TRBJ2-2; V: TRBV9; CDR3: CASSVGTSGNTGELFF
J: TRBJ1-1; V: TRBV6-1; CDR3: CASSESPSGGNTEAFF
J: TRBJ1-1; V: TRBV30; CDR3: CAWSVDTEAFF
J: TRBJ2-3; V: TRBV13; CDR3: CASSLGGLGTDTQYF
J: TRBJ2-5; V: TRBV9; CDR3: CASSLTGRNQETQYF
J: TRBJ1-5; V: TRBV10-2; CDR3: CASSDTGGSQPQHF
J: TRBJ1-2; V: TRBV27; CDR3: CASSLAGQRGYTF
J: TRBJ2-1; V: TRBV7-8; CDR3: CASSFLTGLANNEQFF
J: TRBJ2-3; V: TRBV15; CDR3: CATSPGGAEVADTQYF
J: TRBJ2-1; V: TRBV10-3; CDR3: CAISESYQQGSGQFF
J: TRBJ1-1; V: TRBV7-8; CDR3: CASSSQRIPLGYTEAFF
J: TRBJ1-6; V: TRBV28; CDR3: CASSLGRGNSPLHF
J: TRBJ1-4; V: TRBV28; CDR3: CASSSGGITNEKLFF
J: TRBJ1-1; V: TRBV7-2; CDR3: CASSSTGTGGWSTEAFF
J: TRBJ1-1; V: TRBV12-3/TRBV12-4; CDR3: CASRLQDTEAFF
J: TRBJ1-2; V: TRBV5-1; CDR3: CASSPNTDRVGGYTF
J: TRBJ1-4; V: TRBV19; CDR3: CASTNSQFTNEKLFF
J: TRBJ2-1; V: TRBV28; CDR3: CASSSAGTGYNEQFF
J: TRBJ2-1; V: TRBV5-5; CDR3: CATKLSGGGSYNEQFF
J: TRBJ2-4; V: TRBV5-4; CDR3: CASSSMTSHIQYF
J: TRBJ1-5; V: TRBV27; CDR3: CASSLTGQPQHF
J: TRBJ2-7; V: TRBV6-6; CDR3: CASRRGAVYEQYF
J: TRBJ2-1; V: TRBV7-9; CDR3: CASAGRGHRYNEQFF
J: TRBJ1-5; V: TRBV6-5; CDR3: CASSYSAQNNQPQHF
J: TRBJ2-1; V: TRBV4-1; CDR3: CASSQGDGTASYNEQFF
J: TRBJ1-2; V: TRBV28; CDR3: CASSLPPYGYTF
J: TRBJ1-2; V: TRBV7-2; CDR3: CASSPPAETSYGYTF
J: TRBJ1-4; V: TRBV19; CDR3: CASKRQGIGTNEKLFF
J: TRBJ1-6; V: TRBV28; CDR3: CASQNPGTGGSPLHF
J: TRBJ1-2; V: TRBV4-1; CDR3: CASSQVTTGYGYTF
J: TRBJ2-1; V: TRBV24-1; CDR3: CASFEDRRNNEQFF
J: TRBJ1-6; V: TRBV4-2; CDR3: CASSQDFPSALPLHF
J: TRBJ2-7; V: TRBV3-1/TRBV3-2; CDR3: CASSREYGSYEQYF
J: TRBJ2-1; V: TRBV6-6; CDR3: CASRPDYDRYNEQFF
J: TRBJ1-1; V: TRBV28; CDR3: CASRADTAFEAFF
J: TRBJ1-2; V: TRBV19; CDR3: CASSGDARTLLSYGYTF
J: TRBJ2-1; V: TRBV7-3; CDR3: CASNKDRWDNEQFF
J: TRBJ1-6; V: TRBV3-1/TRBV3-2; CDR3: CASSAGTGDSPLHF
J: TRBJ1-3; V: TRBV4-2; CDR3: CASSQDPTGAGNTIYF